Below are 6 T cell receptor beta chains sequenced from a single sample in a study of long-term antiretroviral therapy in people with HIV (dated by TCRdb to 2022 to 2024). The immunoSEQ hsTCRB v3.0 assay was used at survey level resolution to sequence the TRB variable region. TCRdb provides this immuneACCESS table in a form limited to in-frame rearrangements. Some clones are lacking; in checked studies, under half of them reflect an unresolved V gene, and why the rest are absent is not known. The sample contains approximately 17,000 clones, approximately 93% of them found a single time. The ten largest clones represent approximately 12% of the sample. The sequences come from unsorted PBMCs, collected 0.6 years after starting antiretroviral therapy. These receptors all stem from a woman aged 40-49 years with HIV.

This clone showed up just once. The V gene is TRBV6-5, the J gene TRBJ1-5; D gene ambiguous. V gave up 5 bases and J gave up 0 bases, with 5 bases separating them. The CDR3 totals 13 residues. The germline CDR1 and CDR2 sequences are MNHEY and SVGAGI. Here the CDR3 DNA reads TGTGCCAGCAGTCGTTATAGCAATCAGCCCCAGCATTTT. Its translation: CASSRYSNQPQHF.

The chain employs TRBV2 and TRBJ1-1; D remains ambiguous. CDR3 length: 14 amino acids. Germline assignment: CDR1 SNHLY and CDR2 FYNNEI. The ends were cut back, 5 bases at V and 0 bases at J, with 10 bases in the middle. This chain's CDR3 is CASSYRSLNTEAFF. In DNA, the CDR3 is TGTGCCAGCAGTTACAGATCCCTGAACACTGAAGCTTTCTTT. Full variable domain (missing parts from reference TRBV2 and TRBJ1-1): EPEVTQTPSHQVTQMGQEVILRCVPISNHLYFYWYRQILGQKVEFLVSFYNNEISEKSEIFDDQFSVERPDGSNFTLKIRSTKLEDSAMYFCASSYRSLNTEAFFGQGTRLTVV.

This chain connects TRBV6-5 to TRBJ1-2; D gene unclear. The V end was cut by 2 bases, the J end by 4 bases, with 11 bases between. This CDR3 comprises 14 residues. The germline V gene encodes CDR1 MNHEY and CDR2 SVGAGI. The DNA of the CDR3 is TGTGCCAGCAGTTACCGTCAGCAGCTCTATGGCTACACCTTC. It is translated as CASSYRQQLYGYTF.

The genes are TRBV28 and TRBJ2-2; 10 positions agree with TRBD1. The CDR3 has 16 amino acids. Unmatched junction bases numbered 8, after V lost 5 bases and J lost 5 bases. CDR1 MDHEN and CDR2 SYDVKM come from the germline V gene. The CDR3 coding sequence is TGTGCCAGCAGTCCCCGGGGACAGGGGTCTACCGGGGAGCTGTTTTTT. Its translation is CASSPRGQGSTGELFF.

V usage is TRBV7-3 and J usage is TRBJ2-7; D uncertain. V shed 0 bases and J shed 3 bases, with 9 bases lying between them. Per germline, CDR1 SGHTA and CDR2 FQGTGA. CDR3 length equals 14 residues. For the CDR3, the DNA is TGTGCCAGCAGCTTAACGGCAGGCAGCTACGAGCAGTACTTC. It yields the protein CASSLTAGSYEQYF.

This chain connects TRBV4-1 to TRBJ2-7; a possible D gene is TRBD1 (5 bases). Per germline, CDR1 MGHRA and CDR2 YSYEKL. V was shortened by 1 base and J by 8 bases, with 12 bases between the two germline ends. CDR3 length equals 13 residues. This CDR3 reads CASSQGVQGQQYF. The CDR3 DNA follows: TGCGCCAGCAGCCAAGGCGTCCAGGGTCAGCAGTACTTC.